This T cell receptor (beta chain) was sequenced during a study of identical twins. Study-level findings and limits: Potential partial confounding of zero-insertion analyses by invariant MAIT and iNKT cells was noted. The abundant beta clonotypes from cord blood had fewer insertions, and memory repertoires had none of this.

Trimming removed 7 bases from V and 2 bases from J, with 19 bases in between. The CDR3 is made up of 16 amino acids. CDR1 MNHNS and CDR2 SASEGT come from the germline V gene. This clonotype was seen a handful of times. The target antigen is unknown. cDNA molecules carried unique molecular identifiers, and template switching added a universal primer site. Each CDR3 protein is one row after TCRdb ran MiXCR on the 5' RACE reads. The sample carries approximately 600,000 distinct CDR3 sequences, approximately 10% recorded once. The sample also formed part of further work on yellow fever vaccine responses in identical twins.

The chain is built from TRBV6-1 and TRBJ2-3; D may be TRBD1 (6 bases). This sequence was found in a young woman in good health. What was sequenced was PBMCs. CDR3 nucleotide sequence: TGTGCCAGCACCCTTACCGGGACACCGTACACAGATACGCAGTATTTT. This translates into CASTLTGTPYTDTQYF.